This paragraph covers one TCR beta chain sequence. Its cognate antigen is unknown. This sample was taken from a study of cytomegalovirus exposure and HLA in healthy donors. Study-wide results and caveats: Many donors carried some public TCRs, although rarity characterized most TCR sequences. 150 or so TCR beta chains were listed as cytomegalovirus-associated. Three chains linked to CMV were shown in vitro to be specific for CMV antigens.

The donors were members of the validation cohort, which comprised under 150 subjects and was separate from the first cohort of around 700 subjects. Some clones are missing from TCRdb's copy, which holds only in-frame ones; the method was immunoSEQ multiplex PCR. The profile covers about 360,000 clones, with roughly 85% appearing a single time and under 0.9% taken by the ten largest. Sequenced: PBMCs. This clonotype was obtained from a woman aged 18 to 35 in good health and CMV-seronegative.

The CDR3: CASSLRERTYGYTF. The DNA of the CDR3 is TGTGCCAGCAGTTTACGAGAAAGGACATATGGCTACACCTTC. The chain has TRBV28 and TRBJ1-2; weak D call: TRBD1 (5 bases). There are 14 residues in the CDR3. V lost 2 bases and J 5 bases, leaving 12 bases between the germline ends. Germline V lookup: CDR1 MDHEN, CDR2 SYDVKM.